This TCR beta chain was recovered during a study of shared T cell receptors in the human thymus. Germline V gives CDR1 MNHEY, CDR2 SMNVEV (reference sequence). This CDR3 is built from 15 residues. J gave up 8 bases and V 7 bases, and 11 bases lay outside the gene matches. Profiled with immunoSEQ multiplex PCR; TCRdb holds only in-frame clones, not every one. There are roughly 700,000 clones in the sample; approximately 87% occur only once, and 0.0095% to 0.013% lies in the top ten. These data also featured in a second study, about human thymus T cells.

This clonotype originated in a boy under three years old with a congenital heart defect. The sequenced sample consisted of thymocytes. The gene calls are TRBV27 and TRBJ2-1; 10 bases agree with TRBD2. The CDR3 coding sequence is TGTGCCAGCACCTACAACAGCGGGAGGGTGGATGAGCAGTTCTTC. Encoded protein: CASTYNSGRVDEQFF.